Listed below are T cell receptor beta chains from one sample, sequenced in a study of cytomegalovirus exposure and HLA in healthy donors. Clones were sequenced by immunoSEQ multiplex PCR, and TCRdb holds only the in-frame ones, with some missing. Among 150,000 to 200,000 clones, roughly 80% were seen once, and the ten largest hold under 3.5%. The sequencing input was PBMCs. These receptors all stem from a woman between 18 and 30 years old in good health and CMV-seropositive. Both conserved end residues are part of each CDR3. Each record gives: clone size, D gene, V gene, J gene, CDR3 protein, CDR3 DNA. A D gene is named only where the DNA matches it firmly. The size of a clone is reported for some rows only, either as once, few or many, or as a class for expanded clones.

>once|-|TRBV18|TRBJ1-1
CASSPTGETEAFF
TGTGCCAGCTCACCAACAGGAGAAACTGAAGCTTTCTTT
>-|TRBD2|TRBV5-5|TRBJ2-3
CASSLVPAGGPVDTQYF
TGTGCCAGCAGCTTGGTTCCCGCGGGGGGGCCTGTAGATACGCAGTATTTT
>-|-|TRBV7-7|TRBJ1-5
CASTLACELVSNQPQHF
TGTGCCAGCACGCTAGCGTGCGAGCTTGTGAGTAATCAGCCCCAGCATTTT
>-|TRBD1|TRBV19|TRBJ1-6
CASSSDRGSSYNSPLHF
TGTGCCAGTAGTAGCGACAGGGGGAGCTCCTATAATTCACCCCTCCACTTT
>-|-|TRBV2|TRBJ2-7
CAILRSRYEQYF
TGTGCCATCCTGCGCTCCCGATACGAGCAGTACTTC
>-|TRBD1|TRBV2|TRBJ2-7
CASSADRAAEQYF
TGTGCCAGCAGTGCCGACAGGGCCGCCGAGCAGTACTTC
>once|TRBD2|TRBV19|TRBJ2-1
CASMGLGGGKIGSYNEQFF
TGTGCCAGTATGGGTCTTGGGGGGGGAAAGATCGGGTCCTACAATGAGCAGTTCTTC
>-|-|TRBV29-1|TRBJ1-2
CSVDVGYTF
TGCAGCGTTGACGTTGGCTACACCTTC
>-|TRBD1|TRBV9|TRBJ2-3
CASSSRDRETDTQYF
TGTGCCAGCAGCAGCCGGGACAGGGAAACAGATACGCAGTATTTT
>-|-|TRBV19|TRBJ2-2
CASSTGLYTGELFF
TGTGCCAGTAGTACAGGGCTTTACACCGGGGAGCTGTTTTTT
>-|-|TRBV15|TRBJ2-7
CATSSGFGVGSYEQYF
TGTGCCACCAGCAGCGGATTCGGGGTAGGCTCCTACGAGCAGTACTTC
>-|-|TRBV9|TRBJ2-4
CASSVGQSLAKNIQYF
TGTGCCAGCAGCGTAGGACAGTCGTTAGCCAAAAACATTCAGTACTTC
>few|-|TRBV6-7|TRBJ1-2
CASSPFRQDRVYGYTF
TGTGCCAGCAGTCCTTTCAGACAGGACCGGGTGTATGGCTACACCTTC
>once|-|TRBV7-9|TRBJ1-2
CASSSEQGTGGYGYTF
TGTGCCAGCAGCTCAGAACAGGGAACGGGGGGTTATGGCTACACCTTC
>-|TRBD1|TRBV5-4|TRBJ1-2
CASSKGQGEGYTF
TGTGCCAGCAGCAAAGGACAGGGGGAGGGCTACACCTTC
>-|-|TRBV6-9|TRBJ1-4
CASSLRGGNEKLFF
TGTGCCAGCAGTTTACGGGGGGGGAATGAAAAACTGTTTTTT
>-|-|TRBV6-5|TRBJ1-1
CASSTVTWRAFF
TGTGCCAGCAGCACGGTAACCTGGAGGGCTTTCTTT
>-|TRBD1|TRBV11-1|TRBJ2-4
CASSLSTGNVLAKNIQYF
TGTGCCAGCAGCTTATCGACAGGGAACGTTTTAGCCAAAAACATTCAGTACTTC
>-|TRBD1|TRBV10-1|TRBJ1-1
CASTTQEKRRTGGANTEAFF
TGCGCCAGCACTACCCAGGAAAAACGACGGACAGGGGGCGCGAACACTGAAGCTTTCTTT
>-|-|TRBV27|TRBJ1-1
CASRGSGTTQNTEAFF
TGTGCCAGCAGAGGATCCGGGACAACTCAGAACACTGAAGCTTTCTTT
>-|-|TRBV5-6|TRBJ1-1
CASSLVVSEAFF
TGTGCCAGCAGCTTGGTGGTCAGTGAAGCTTTCTTT
>-|TRBD2|TRBV14|TRBJ2-7
CASSAIAGSSSYEQYF
TGTGCCAGCAGCGCAATAGCGGGTTCTAGCTCCTACGAGCAGTACTTC
>few|-|TRBV6-1|TRBJ1-2
CASSVAGGYTF
TGTGCCAGCAGTGTGGCAGGAGGCTACACCTTC
>-|-|TRBV7-8|TRBJ1-2
CASSLATAPPYGYTF
TGTGCCAGCAGCTTAGCAACAGCCCCCCCCTATGGCTACACCTTC
>-|TRBD2|TRBV15|TRBJ2-3
CATSRRAGGLDTQYF
TGTGCCACCAGCAGACGTGCGGGGGGGTTAGATACGCAGTATTTT
>-|-|TRBV19|TRBJ1-3
CASRGTGVPSSGNTIYF
TGTGCCAGTAGAGGAACGGGGGTCCCCTCCTCTGGAAACACCATATATTTT
>-|-|TRBV7-8|TRBJ2-2
CASSYGREPGELFF
TGTGCCAGCAGCTATGGACGGGAACCCGGGGAGCTGTTTTTT
>-|-|TRBV27|TRBJ2-5
CASSLGPALQTQYF
TGTGCCAGCAGTTTAGGCCCCGCCTTACAGACCCAGTACTTC
>-|TRBD2|TRBV4-1|TRBJ2-6
CASSLILTGTSGDSGANVLTF
TGCGCCAGCAGCCTCATCCTGACCGGGACTAGCGGGGACTCTGGGGCCAACGTCCTGACTTTC
>-|-|TRBV13|TRBJ2-1
CASSERGSYNEQFF
TGTGCCAGCAGCGAAAGGGGTTCCTACAATGAGCAGTTCTTC
>-|-|TRBV11-1|TRBJ2-5
CASSFPGFGETQYF
TGTGCCAGCAGCTTTCCAGGGTTCGGGGAGACCCAGTACTTC
>many|TRBD1|TRBV7-9|TRBJ2-7
CASSHRQGSHLFDEQYF
TGTGCCAGCAGCCACCGACAGGGCAGCCACCTATTTGACGAGCAGTACTTC
>few|-|TRBV7-2|TRBJ1-2
CASRQGNYGYTF
TGTGCCAGCAGACAGGGTAACTATGGCTACACCTTC
>-|TRBD1|TRBV11-2|TRBJ1-1
CASSSLTGWNTEAFF
TGTGCCAGCAGCTCCTTGACAGGGTGGAACACTGAAGCTTTCTTT
>-|-|TRBV4-1|TRBJ2-5
CASSQQWAQETQYF
TGCGCCAGCAGCCAACAGTGGGCTCAAGAGACCCAGTACTTC
>once|-|TRBV5-1|TRBJ2-3
CASSVGSSSSTDTQYF
TGCGCCAGCAGTGTCGGGAGTTCTTCTAGCACAGATACGCAGTATTTT
>few|TRBD1|TRBV5-4|TRBJ2-7
CASSSDTGTGIYEQYF
TGTGCCAGCAGCTCAGATACCGGGACAGGGATCTACGAGCAGTACTTC
>-|TRBD2|TRBV19|TRBJ2-7
CASSTAGPGLATTYEQYF
TGTGCCAGTAGTACCGCTGGGCCGGGACTAGCTACAACCTACGAGCAGTACTTC
>once|-|TRBV19|TRBJ1-1
CASSISPAGNTEAFF
TGTGCCAGTAGTATCTCCCCGGCAGGGAACACTGAAGCTTTCTTT
>-|-|TRBV13|TRBJ2-1
CASSPGTEQFF
TGTGCCAGCAGCCCAGGGACAGAGCAGTTCTTC